The 10 T cell receptor beta chains listed next were all sequenced from one sample in a study of blood T cells in healthy people across ages (dated by TCRdb to about 2015). The method was 5' RACE. Sequenced on an Illumina HiSeq 2500. A second PCR of about 6 to 11 cycles was performed with a sample-barcoded 5' primer and a J-beta primer mix. Starting from the raw public reads, TCRdb applied fastp trimming at Q25, assembled clones with MiXCR and retained in-frame beta chains. Rows matching on CDR3 protein sequence are summarized as one entry with the most common DNA and genes. The sample profile shows about 650,000 distinct CDR3 sequences; 40% to 65% of them were found once. Roughly 14% of the sample lies in the top ten. Sequencing was done on a sample of blood. These receptors were obtained from a woman aged 80 or over in good health.

On this clonotype itself: This could be a read error, since a much larger clone is one nucleotide away. The V call is TRBV5-1, the J call TRBJ2-1; TRBD1 might be the D (6 bases). The CDR3 has 14 residues. Trimming pared 5 bases from V and 4 bases from J, leaving 13 bases between. The V gene's germline CDR1 is SGHRS and CDR2 YFSETQ. The chain's CDR3 is CASSLRDKYNEQFF. CDR3 in DNA: TGCGCCAGCAGTCTCCGGGACAAATACAATGAGCAGTTCTTC.

In its sample, this clonotype was seen once. The V call is TRBV20-1, the J call TRBJ2-7; D is unresolved. The V gene's germline CDR1 is DFQATT and CDR2 SNEGSKA (reference sequence). The CDR3 sequence is 13 residues long. Trimming removed 3 bases at V and 2 bases at J, with 11 bases between. The CDR3 DNA sequence: TGCAGTGCTAGCGACGGCGCTCCCTACGAGCAGTACTTC. Protein product: CSASDGAPYEQYF.

The chain employs TRBV20-1 and TRBJ2-3; no definite D call. CDR3 length: 11 amino acids. Germline V gene data show CDR1 as DFQATT and CDR2 as SNEGSKA (reference sequence). Trimming cost V 6 bases and J 3 bases, with 7 bases left between them. The CDR3 region is CSAERTDTQYF. The DNA for the CDR3 is TGCAGTGCCGAAAGAACAGATACGCAGTATTTT.

This chain uses TRBV5-1 with TRBJ1-2, with 10 bases that match TRBD1. The CDR3 length is 17 residues. V shed 5 bases and J 0 bases; nucleotides not matched to a gene: 10. The germline V gene has CDR1 SGHRS and CDR2 YFSETQ. The CDR3 protein is CASRNQPGQGTNYGYTF. The CDR3 DNA follows: TGCGCCAGCAGAAACCAACCGGGACAGGGGACTAACTATGGCTACACCTTC.

This chain connects TRBV5-5 to TRBJ1-4; D is ambiguous. This CDR3 spans 16 amino acids. V lost 1 base and J 0 bases, leaving 10 bases between the germline ends. Per the germline V gene, CDR1 is SGHKS and CDR2 is YYEKEE (reference sequence). For the CDR3, the DNA is TGTGCCAGCAGCTTGTTTCGGGAAGCAACTAATGAAAAACTGTTTTTT. Amino acids: CASSLFREATNEKLFF.

The chain employs TRBV18 and TRBJ1-5, with a tentative D call TRBD1 (6 bases). CDR1 KGHSH and CDR2 LQKENI come from the germline V gene. V gave up 2 bases and J gave up 6 bases, with 11 bases separating them. CDR3 size: 14 residues. The CDR3 is CASSPSKGVQPQHF. Here the CDR3 DNA reads TGTGCCAGCTCACCAAGTAAGGGGGTTCAGCCCCAGCATTTT.

The chain recombines TRBV7-9 with TRBJ2-1, with a weak D call TRBD1 (6 bases). Trimming removed 2 bases at V and 4 bases at J, with 15 bases between. The length of the CDR3 is 16 residues. Germline lookup yields CDR1 SEHNR and CDR2 FQNEAQ (reference sequence). For the CDR3, the DNA is TGTGCCAGCAGCTTACCGGACAGTTTGCCGTACAATGAGCAGTTCTTC. Translating it yields CASSLPDSLPYNEQFF.

This clonotype was recorded at least ten times. The chain joins TRBV6-6 to TRBJ2-3; D is unresolved. The CDR3 is 14 residues long. Trimming left V 2 bases short and J 0 bases short, with 6 bases between. Germline V gives CDR1 MNHNY, CDR2 SVGAGI (reference sequence). CDR3 residues: CASSYPTSTDTQYF. In DNA, the CDR3 is TGTGCCAGCAGTTACCCTACTAGCACAGATACGCAGTATTTT.

This sequence joins TRBV12-3 or TRBV12-4 and TRBJ2-4; D ambiguous. CDR3 length: 14 amino acids. Trimming removed 5 bases from V and 0 bases from J, with 8 bases in between. The CDR3 DNA sequence: TGTGCCAGCAGTCTTTGGGTAGCCAAAAACATTCAGTACTTC. Protein sequence: CASSLWVAKNIQYF.

To note about this clonotype: The junction departs from germline at one end; a sequencing error may be responsible. The chain joins TRBV27 to TRBJ2-4; D is unresolved. The J call could be wrong; TRBJ2-7 is a better fit for the DNA end. Germline V lookup: CDR1 MNHEY, CDR2 SMNVEV (reference sequence). The CDR3 spans 12 residues. CDR3 sequence (DNA): TGCGCCAGCAGCCAGAGCGCCTACGAGCAGTACTTC. Its protein product is CASSQSAYEQYF.